These 17 T cell receptor beta chains originate from one sample sequenced in a study of blood T cell repertoires in COVID-19. Only in-frame clones appear in the TCRdb table, and some are missing; sequencing was by immunoSEQ multiplex PCR. This sample has more than 110,000 clones; approximately 90% occur once, and the top ten carry roughly 2.9%. What was sequenced was peripheral blood. The receptor source for this set is a man aged 55 to 70 with active or convalescent COVID-19.

The gene calls are TRBV7-3 and TRBJ2-1; 8 bases match TRBD1. This CDR3 has 12 amino acids. Germline CDR1 is SGHTA and CDR2 is FQGTGA. V gave up 8 bases and J gave up 9 bases; unmatched junction bases: 6. CDR3 region: CASSRQGAEQFF. The CDR3 DNA is TGTGCCAGCTCGCGGCAGGGGGCTGAGCAGTTCTTC.

This chain uses TRBV5-8 with TRBJ1-3; D is possibly TRBD1 (5 bases). The CDR3 runs to 17 residues. Trimming removed 0 bases from V and 0 bases from J, with 13 bases in between. CDR1 is SGHTS and CDR2 is YDEGEE in the germline V gene. CDR3 sequence: CASSLAQGLLSGNTIYF. The DNA for the CDR3 is TGTGCCAGCAGCTTGGCGCAGGGCCTACTCTCTGGAAACACCATATATTTT. The variable domain in full, with the rest retrieved from reference TRBV5-8 and TRBJ1-3, is EAGVTQSPTHLIKTRGQQATLRCSPISGHTSVYWYQQALGLGLQFLLWYDEGEERNRGNFPPRFSGRQFPNYSSELNVNALELEDSALYLCASSLAQGLLSGNTIYFGEGSWLTVV.

The chain joins TRBV1 to TRBJ1-5; TRBD1, the D gene given by the table, was not confirmed from the DNA. TRBV1 is a known pseudogene. CDR3 length equals 15 residues. CDR3 DNA sequence: TGCACCAGCAGCCAGTCCGGACAGCACTATCAGCCCCAGCATTTT. Translated, it gives CTSSQSGQHYQPQHF.

This clone has only one observation. This chain links TRBV5-1 with TRBJ2-1; 11 bases match TRBD2. The V and J ends lost 4 bases and 2 bases, in that order; junction bases with no gene match: 2. The CDR3 length is 15 residues. Germline V gene lookup returns CDR1 SGHRS and CDR2 YFSETQ. The CDR3 here is CASSPLAGAYNEQFF. The CDR3 region has the DNA TGCGCCAGCAGCCCACTAGCGGGAGCCTACAATGAGCAGTTCTTC.

The rearrangement uses TRBV29-1 and TRBJ1-2; a possible D gene is TRBD1 (5 bases). The CDR3 is made up of 13 amino acids. V was clipped by 5 bases and J by 8 bases, with 18 bases between them. Germline-derived CDR1 and CDR2 are SQVTM and ANQGSEA. Written as DNA, the CDR3 is TGCAGCGTTACCGGACGGGGGACGGCAGGCTACACCTTC. This sequence encodes CSVTGRGTAGYTF.

The J gene is TRBJ1-5, the V gene TRBV19; D may be TRBD1 (5 bases). CDR1 is LNHDA, CDR2 SQIVND, per germline (reference sequence). V was clipped by 7 bases and J by 5 bases, with 12 bases between them. CDR3 length: 13 residues. The CDR3 here is CASTDRRYQPQHF. CDR3 DNA sequence: TGTGCCAGTACCGACAGACGTTATCAGCCCCAGCATTTT.

This rearrangement joins TRBV10-1 to TRBJ2-1; 10 nucleotides match TRBD2. The CDR3 extends over 16 amino acids. CDR1 is WNHNN, CDR2 SYGVQD, per germline (reference sequence). With 6 bases clipped from V and 4 bases from J, the junction kept 9 bases outside the gene matches. The CDR3 DNA sequence: TGCGCCAGCAGCGTTCGGACTAGCGGACCATACAATGAGCAGTTCTTC. Amino acids: CASSVRTSGPYNEQFF.

The DNA for the CDR3 is TGTGCCAGCAGTTTAATGCGGTTAGAAGCTTTCTTT. Translating it yields CASSLMRLEAFF. This chain connects TRBV28 to TRBJ1-1, with D unclear. CDR3 length: 12 amino acids. Germline assignment: CDR1 MDHEN and CDR2 SYDVKM. Trimming took off 2 bases at V and 8 bases at J, with 9 bases between the two ends.

The CDR3 coding sequence is TGCGCCAGCAGCTTGCAAGCGGGAGGGCCAAATGAGCAGTTCTTC. Its translation is CASSLQAGGPNEQFF. The chain has TRBV5-1 and TRBJ2-1; 10 bases map to TRBD2. The germline V gene encodes CDR1 SGHRS and CDR2 YFSETQ. The CDR3 has 15 residues. The V gene end was trimmed by 1 base and the J gene end by 7 bases; junction bases not matched to a gene: 5.

The chain employs TRBV25-1 and TRBJ2-5, with 14 positions matching TRBD2. V gave up 4 bases and J gave up 5 bases; unmatched junction bases: 3. The CDR3 has 15 amino acids. Per germline, CDR1 MGHDK and CDR2 SYGVNS. Here the CDR3 reads CASSAGLAGVETQYF. The CDR3 region has the DNA TGTGCCAGCAGTGCGGGACTAGCGGGAGTGGAGACCCAGTACTTC. Based on the CDR3 plus reference TRBV25-1 and TRBJ2-5, the full variable domain is EADIYQTPRYLVIGTGKKITLECSQTMGHDKMYWYQQDPGMELHLIHYSYGVNSTEKGDLSSESTVSRIRTEHFPLTLESARPSHTSQYLCASSAGLAGVETQYFGPGTRLLVL.

This sequence joins TRBV3-1 (or the pseudogene TRBV3-2) and TRBJ1-5; the D gene is possibly TRBD1 (5 bases). CDR1 LGHDT and CDR2 YNNKEL come from the germline V gene (reference sequence). V was trimmed by 0 bases and J by 7 bases, leaving 19 bases between them. This CDR3 is built from 17 residues. CDR3 loop: CASSQEFRAGGGQPQHF. CDR3 in DNA: TGTGCCAGCAGCCAAGAGTTCCGGGCCGGGGGAGGACAGCCCCAGCATTTT.

The chain carries TRBV19 and TRBJ1-2; TRBD1 matches at 9 bases. Germline values: CDR1 LNHDA, CDR2 SQIVND (reference sequence). CDR3 length: 15 residues. With V trimmed by 5 bases and J by 8 bases, 12 bases remained unmatched. The CDR3, as DNA: TGTGCCAGTAGTCCCGCGGGGGACAGGGTGCAAGGCTACACCTTC. Translating gives CASSPAGDRVQGYTF.

The V call is TRBV27, the J call TRBJ1-2, with D tentatively TRBD1 (5 bases). The germline gives CDR1 MNHEY, CDR2 SMNVEV (reference sequence). V was trimmed by 3 bases and J by 4 bases, leaving 15 bases between them. This CDR3 contains 15 residues. The CDR3 sequence: CASSFWAGQTYGYTF. The CDR3 nucleotides are TGTGCCAGCAGTTTTTGGGCAGGACAAACCTATGGCTACACCTTC.

CDR3: CASSPDYEQYF. The CDR3, as DNA: TGTGCCAGCAGCCCAGACTACGAGCAGTACTTC. The rearrangement links TRBV7-2 to TRBJ2-7; the D is unclear. In germline, CDR1 is SGHTA, CDR2 FQGNSA. The V end was cut by 5 bases, the J end by 3 bases, with 5 bases between. This CDR3 is 11 amino acids long.

This clone was picked up one time. The CDR3 sequence: CASKRGLNTEAFF. In DNA, the CDR3 is TGTGCCAGTAAAAGAGGGCTGAACACTGAAGCTTTCTTT. The chain couples TRBV19 to TRBJ1-1; D is ambiguous. Trimming removed 7 bases at V and 0 bases at J, with 9 bases between. In germline, CDR1 is LNHDA, CDR2 SQIVND (reference sequence). The CDR3 is 13 residues long. Looking up the rest from reference TRBV19 and TRBJ1-1 gives the full variable domain: DGGITQSPKYLFRKEGQNVTLSCEQNLNHDAMYWYRQDPGQGLRLIYYSQIVNDFQKGDIAEGYSVSREKKESFPLTVTSAQKNPTAFYLCASKRGLNTEAFFGQGTRLTVV.

This chain uses TRBV4-1 with TRBJ1-5; possibly TRBD1 for D (6 bases). Trimming shortened V by 4 bases and J by 6 bases, and 16 bases separated the two germline ends. CDR1 is MGHRA, CDR2 YSYEKL, per germline. The CDR3 extends over 15 amino acids. The CDR3 here is CASSLAGQGTQPQHF. In DNA, the CDR3 is TGCGCCAGCAGCCTGGCGGGCCAGGGGACTCAGCCCCAGCATTTT.

This chain links TRBV9 with TRBJ2-6, with no clear D. Trimming pared 4 bases from V and 6 bases from J, leaving 11 bases between. This CDR3 comprises 14 residues. CDR1 and CDR2 (germline): SGDLS, YYNGEE. DNA for the CDR3: TGTGCCAGCAGCACGCGCCCCACGGCCAACGTCCTGACTTTC. This sequence encodes CASSTRPTANVLTF.